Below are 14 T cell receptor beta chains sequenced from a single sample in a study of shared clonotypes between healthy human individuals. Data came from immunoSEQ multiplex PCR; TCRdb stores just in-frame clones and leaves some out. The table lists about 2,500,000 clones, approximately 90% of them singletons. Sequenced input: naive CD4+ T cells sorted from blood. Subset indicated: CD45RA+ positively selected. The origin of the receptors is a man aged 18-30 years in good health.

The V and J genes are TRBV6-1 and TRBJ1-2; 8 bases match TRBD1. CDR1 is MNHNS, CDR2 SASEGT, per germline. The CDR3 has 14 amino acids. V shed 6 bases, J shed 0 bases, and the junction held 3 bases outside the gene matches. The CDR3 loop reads CASRLTGANYGYTF. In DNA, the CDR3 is TGTGCCAGCAGGCTGACAGGGGCTAACTATGGCTACACCTTC.

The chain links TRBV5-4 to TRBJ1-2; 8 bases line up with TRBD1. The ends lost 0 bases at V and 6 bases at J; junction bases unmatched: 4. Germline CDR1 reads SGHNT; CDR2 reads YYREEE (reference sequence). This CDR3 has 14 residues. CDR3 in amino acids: CASSLAQGADGYTF. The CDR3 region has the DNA TGTGCCAGCAGCTTGGCCCAGGGGGCAGATGGCTACACCTTC.

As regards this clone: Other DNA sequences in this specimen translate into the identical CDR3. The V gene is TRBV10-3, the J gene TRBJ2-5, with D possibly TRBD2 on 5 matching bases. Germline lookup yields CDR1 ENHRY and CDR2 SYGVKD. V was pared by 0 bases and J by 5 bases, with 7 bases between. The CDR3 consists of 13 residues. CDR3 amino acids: CAISESGVETQYF. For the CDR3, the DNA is TGTGCCATCAGTGAGTCCGGGGTGGAGACCCAGTACTTC.

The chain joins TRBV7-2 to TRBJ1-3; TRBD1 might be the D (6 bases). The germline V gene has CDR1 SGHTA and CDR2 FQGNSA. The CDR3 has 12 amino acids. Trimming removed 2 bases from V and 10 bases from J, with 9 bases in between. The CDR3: CASSLLQGTIYF. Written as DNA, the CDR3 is TGTGCCAGCAGCTTACTACAGGGAACCATATATTTT.

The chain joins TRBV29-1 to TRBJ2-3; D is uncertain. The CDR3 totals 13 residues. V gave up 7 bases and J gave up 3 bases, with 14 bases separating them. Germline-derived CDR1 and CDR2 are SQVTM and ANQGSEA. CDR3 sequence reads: CSANRFSTDTQYF. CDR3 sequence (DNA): TGCAGCGCCAATAGGTTCAGTACAGATACGCAGTATTTT.

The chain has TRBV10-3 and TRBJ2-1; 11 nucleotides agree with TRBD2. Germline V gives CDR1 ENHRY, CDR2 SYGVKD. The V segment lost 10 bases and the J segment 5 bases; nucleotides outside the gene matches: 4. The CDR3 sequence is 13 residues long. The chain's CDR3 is CATGLAGHNEQFF. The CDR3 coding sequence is TGTGCCACCGGACTAGCGGGCCACAATGAGCAGTTCTTC.

CDR3 DNA: TGTGCCAGCAGCTTATCGGCGGGCAGCCAAGAGACCCAGTACTTC. Amino acid sequence: CASSLSAGSQETQYF. The gene calls are TRBV7-3 and TRBJ2-5; possibly TRBD2 for D (5 bases). This CDR3 has 15 residues. Germline loops: CDR1 SGHTA, CDR2 FQGTGA. V was clipped by 2 bases and J by 1 base, with 11 bases between them.

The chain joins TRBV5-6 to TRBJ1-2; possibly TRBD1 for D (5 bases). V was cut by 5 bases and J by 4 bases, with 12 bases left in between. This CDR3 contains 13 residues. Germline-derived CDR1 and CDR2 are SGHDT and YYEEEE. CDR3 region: CASRWGGIYGYTF. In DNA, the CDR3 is TGTGCCAGCAGATGGGGGGGTATCTATGGCTACACCTTC.

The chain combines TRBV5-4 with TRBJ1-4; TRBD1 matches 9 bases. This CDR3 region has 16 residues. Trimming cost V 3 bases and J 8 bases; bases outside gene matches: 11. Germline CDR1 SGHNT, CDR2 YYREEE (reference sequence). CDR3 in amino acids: CASSSGPGQGYEKLFF. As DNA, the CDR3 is TGTGCCAGCAGCTCGGGACCGGGACAGGGATACGAAAAACTGTTTTTT.

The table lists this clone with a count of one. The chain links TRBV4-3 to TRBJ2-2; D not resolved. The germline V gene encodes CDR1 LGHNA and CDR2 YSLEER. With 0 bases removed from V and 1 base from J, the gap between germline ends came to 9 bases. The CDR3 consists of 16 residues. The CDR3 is CASSQESGMNTGELFF. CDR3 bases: TGCGCCAGCAGCCAAGAATCGGGTATGAACACCGGGGAGCTGTTTTTT.

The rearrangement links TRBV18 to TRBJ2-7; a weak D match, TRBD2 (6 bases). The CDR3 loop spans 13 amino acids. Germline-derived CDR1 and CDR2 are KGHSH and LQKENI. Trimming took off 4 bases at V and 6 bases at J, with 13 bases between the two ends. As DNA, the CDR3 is TGTGCCAGCTCACAGTTCGAGGGAGGCGAGCAGTACTTC. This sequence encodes CASSQFEGGEQYF.

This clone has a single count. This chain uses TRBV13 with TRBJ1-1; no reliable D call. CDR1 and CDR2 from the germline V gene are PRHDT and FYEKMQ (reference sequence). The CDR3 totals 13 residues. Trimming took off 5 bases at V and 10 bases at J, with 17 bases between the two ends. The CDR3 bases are TGTGCCAGCAGCGCCCGGCCTCAACCTGGAGCTTTCTTT. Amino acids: CASSARPQPGAFF.

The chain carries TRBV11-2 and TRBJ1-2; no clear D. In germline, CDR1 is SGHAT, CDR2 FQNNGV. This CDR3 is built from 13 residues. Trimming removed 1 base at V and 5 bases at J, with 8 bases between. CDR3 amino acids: CASSLAGHYGYTF. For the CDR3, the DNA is TGTGCCAGCAGCTTAGCGGGCCATTATGGCTACACCTTC.

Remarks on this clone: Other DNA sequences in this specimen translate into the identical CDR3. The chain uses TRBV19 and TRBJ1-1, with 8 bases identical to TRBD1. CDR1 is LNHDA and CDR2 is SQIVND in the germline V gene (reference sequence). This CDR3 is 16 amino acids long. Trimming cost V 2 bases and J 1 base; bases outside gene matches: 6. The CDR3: CASSILPGQGNTEAFF. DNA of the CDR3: TGTGCCAGTAGTATACTCCCAGGACAGGGGAACACTGAAGCTTTCTTT.